This section outlines one TCR beta chain sequence together with its context. The sample belongs to a study of blood T cell repertoires in COVID-19. Across the whole study: Samples came from the United States, Italy and Spain, spanning acute and convalescent COVID-19.

This CDR3 contains 14 residues. J lost 6 bases, V lost 5 bases, and 7 bases had no gene match. Germline CDR1 is SGHTA and CDR2 is FQGNSA. This table comes from immunoSEQ multiplex PCR, and its TCRdb copy is limited to in-frame clones, with some not included. The sample includes more than 85,000 clones, approximately 85% of them seen just once. The chain uses TRBV7-2 and TRBJ2-7, with 10 bases lining up with TRBD1. Sequencing was done on a sample of peripheral blood. The receptor's source is a man aged 40-49 years with active or convalescent COVID-19. CDR3 sequence (DNA): TGTGCCAGCAGCCCGGGACAGGGGAAACGCGAGCAGTACTTC. Translated: CASSPGQGKREQYF.